The source of this T cell receptor beta chain is a study of early T cells in non-severe SARS-CoV-2 infection. Overall study results and limits: Matches to VDJdb favored anti-spike CD8 responses and missed private and CD4 specificities.

Germline lookup yields CDR1 ENHRY and CDR2 SYGVKD. V lost 5 bases and J lost 2, with 13 bases in between. The CDR3 consists of 15 residues. One entry per CDR3 protein, called by TCRdb with MiXCR from the 5' RACE reads. This sample has more than 55,000 distinct CDR3 sequences, with 4.6% found just once. This clonotype was seen many times. Antigen: not known. Specimen: whole blood, collected at baseline. The chain combines TRBV10-3 with TRBJ1-5; no clear D gene. This clonotype originated in an adult who was a healthcare worker with PCR-confirmed SARS-CoV-2 infection or an uninfected control (not recorded which). The donor label of this sample is uncertain. CDR3 sequence reads: CAISKTGGGNQPQHF. CDR3 nucleotides: TGTGCCATCAGTAAGACGGGAGGAGGCAATCAGCCCCAGCATTTT.